One and the same sample provided the 5 T cell receptor beta chains below, sequenced in a study of liver allograft versus peripheral blood T cells. The wider study: Blood and transplanted-liver T cell receptor repertoires from recipients were compared.

TCRdb re-analysed the reads in MiXCR, keeping a single row per CDR3 protein. The sample has about 16,000 distinct CDR3 sequences; under 25% are singletons. The receptor set was obtained from a human patient who had a liver transplant. T cells may partly derive from the graft donor.

The table lists this clonotype with a few counts. This sequence joins TRBV20-1 and TRBJ1-2; perhaps TRBD1 as D (6 bases). There are 13 residues in the CDR3. Trimming took 5 bases from V and 5 from J, leaving 15 bases between them. Germline V gives CDR1 DFQATT, CDR2 SNEGSKA (reference sequence). The CDR3 sequence is CSAVRDIKYGYTF. The CDR3 DNA follows: TGCAGTGCTGTCCGGGACATAAAATATGGCTACACCTTC.

In the case of this clonotype: This could be a read error, since a much larger clone is one nucleotide away. This sequence joins TRBV10-3 and TRBJ1-2, with D tentatively TRBD1 (6 bases). Germline-derived CDR1 and CDR2 are ENHRY and SYGVKD. The CDR3 is 16 residues long. Trimming removed 8 bases at V and 6 bases at J, with 25 bases between. The CDR3 loop reads CAISLSPNQGIDGYTF. Written as DNA, the CDR3 is TGTGCCATCTCCCTGAGCCCAAACCAGGGGATCGATGGCTACACCTTC.

At least ten counts were recorded for this clonotype. This chain joins TRBV18 and TRBJ2-5; D ambiguous. The germline V and J ends were trimmed by 0 bases and 2 bases, with 7 bases remaining between them. Germline assignment: CDR1 KGHSH and CDR2 LQKENI. The CDR3 loop spans 14 amino acids. DNA for the CDR3: TGTGCCAGCTCACCACCGGGATTACAAGAGACCCAGTACTTC. Its protein is CASSPPGLQETQYF.

A note on this clonotype: The junction does not match germline at one end; this may be a read error. This chain connects TRBV6-5 to TRBJ1-6; D possibly corresponds to TRBD1 (6 bases). The CDR3 spans 15 residues. Germline lookup yields CDR1 MNHEY and CDR2 SVGAGI. Here the CDR3 DNA reads TGTGCCAGCAACATTGGGGGGGCTGGTAATTCACCCCCCCACTTT. This translates into CASNIGGAGNSPPHF.

This clonotype was seen a few times. The gene calls are TRBV5-6 and TRBJ1-1, with D hard to call. V gave up 3 bases and J gave up 7 bases, with 7 bases separating them. Germline-derived CDR1 and CDR2 are SGHDT and YYEEEE. This CDR3 comprises 11 residues. The CDR3 loop reads CASSWSGEAFF. DNA for the CDR3: TGTGCCAGCAGCTGGTCCGGTGAAGCTTTCTTT.